Following are 26 T cell receptor beta chains from one sample sequenced in a study of cytomegalovirus exposure and HLA in healthy donors. Researchers ran the PCR with 60 Vbeta and 13 Jbeta primers. TCRdb's copy holds only in-frame clones and misses some; the assay was immunoSEQ multiplex PCR. The data show some 80,000 clones, and the top ten clones hold roughly 13%. The sequencing sample was made of PBMCs. The receptors were gathered from a man aged 50 to 60 in good health and CMV-seropositive.

J is TRBJ2-3 and V is TRBV7-2, with D possibly TRBD2 on 5 matching bases. Germline CDR1 is SGHTA and CDR2 is FQGNSA. There are 14 residues in the CDR3. Trimming took off 4 bases at V and 5 bases at J, with 13 bases between the two ends. The CDR3 protein is CASSSRRVEDTQYF. As DNA, the CDR3 is TGTGCCAGCAGCTCCAGGCGGGTAGAAGATACGCAGTATTTT.

The chain joins TRBV5-4 to TRBJ1-1; D ambiguous. Germline values: CDR1 SGHNT, CDR2 YYREEE (reference sequence). This CDR3 comprises 14 residues. V lost 3 bases and J 3 bases, leaving 12 bases between the germline ends. CDR3 in DNA: TGTGCCAGCAGCTCCGGGCTCGGGGACACTGAAGCTTTCTTT. The encoded protein is CASSSGLGDTEAFF.

The chain links TRBV7-9 to TRBJ1-1, with TRBD1 identical over 8 bases. CDR1 is SEHNR and CDR2 is FQNEAQ in the germline V gene (reference sequence). V shed 0 bases and J 0 bases; nucleotides not matched to a gene: 0. The CDR3 spans 15 residues. CDR3 nucleotide sequence: TGTGCCAGCAGCTTAGCGACAGGGGTGAACACTGAAGCTTTCTTT. It encodes CASSLATGVNTEAFF.

The rearrangement uses TRBV27 and TRBJ1-4; D is perhaps TRBD1 (6 bases). Trimming cost V 4 bases and J 5 bases, with 14 bases left between them. Germline V CDR1 and CDR2: MNHEY, SMNVEV (reference sequence). The CDR3 spans 15 residues. In DNA form, the CDR3 reads TGTGCCAGCAGTTCACACAGGGAATTAAATGAAAAACTGTTTTTT. Amino acids: CASSSHRELNEKLFF. The entire variable domain, with the rest obtained from reference TRBV27 and TRBJ1-4, is as follows: EAQVTQNPRYLITVTGKKLTVTCSQNMNHEYMSWYRQDPGLGLRQIYYSMNVEVTDKGDVPEGYKVSRKEKRNFPLILESPSPNQTSLYFCASSSHRELNEKLFFGSGTQLSVL.

The J gene is TRBJ2-1, the V gene TRBV19; D might be TRBD2 (6 bases). This CDR3 has 13 residues. Trimming stripped 7 bases from V and 4 bases from J, with 11 bases between. The germline gives CDR1 LNHDA, CDR2 SQIVND (reference sequence). CDR3 loop: CASTTGAYNEQFF. CDR3 bases: TGTGCCAGTACGACGGGAGCATACAATGAGCAGTTCTTC.

V usage is TRBV6-1 and J usage is TRBJ1-2; D not resolved. The length of the CDR3 is 16 residues. The V gene lost 2 bases and the J gene lost 6 bases, with 19 bases spanning the gap. Germline V gene lookup returns CDR1 MNHNS and CDR2 SASEGT. This CDR3 reads CASSELAKTGENGYTF. As DNA, the CDR3 is TGTGCCAGCAGTGAACTCGCTAAAACGGGAGAAAATGGCTACACCTTC.

This chain connects TRBV2 to TRBJ2-3, with D hard to call. Looked up from germline, CDR1 is SNHLY and CDR2 is FYNNEI. V gave up 6 bases and J gave up 4 bases, with 11 bases separating them. The CDR3 spans 13 residues. CDR3 protein: CASSENTADTQYF. In DNA form, the CDR3 reads TGTGCCAGCAGCGAAAATACAGCAGATACGCAGTATTTT.

The chain employs TRBV5-1 and TRBJ2-2, with 8 bases identical to TRBD1. This CDR3 has 15 residues. J gave up 3 bases and V 0 bases, and 1 base lay outside the gene matches. Germline-derived CDR1 and CDR2 are SGHRS and YFSETQ. CDR3 sequence: CASSLGQGYTGELFF. The DNA of the CDR3 is TGCGCCAGCAGCTTGGGACAGGGGTACACCGGGGAGCTGTTTTTT.

The chain carries TRBV9 and TRBJ1-1, with 7 bases identical to TRBD1. The CDR3 length is 15 residues. Losses at the gene ends were 2 bases for V and 2 bases for J; bases not matched to a gene: 6. In germline, CDR1 is SGDLS, CDR2 YYNGEE. The CDR3: CASSVGDSDNTEAFF. The CDR3 DNA is TGTGCCAGCAGCGTGGGGGACAGCGATAACACTGAAGCTTTCTTT.

V is TRBV5-6 and J is TRBJ2-7, with 7 nucleotides matching TRBD1. The V gene end was trimmed by 6 bases and the J gene end by 7 bases; junction bases not matched to a gene: 13. CDR1 and CDR2 from the germline V gene are SGHDT and YYEEEE. The CDR3 loop spans 14 amino acids. CDR3 DNA: TGTGCCAGCACCCCCATGACAGGGATGTTTGAGCAGTACGTC. Translated: CASTPMTGMFEQYV.

The chain links TRBV29-1 to TRBJ2-1; 7 nucleotides agree with TRBD2. Looked up from germline, CDR1 is SQVTM and CDR2 is ANQGSEA. J was trimmed by 9 bases and V by 8 bases; bases with no gene match: 22. CDR3 size: 16 residues. The DNA of the CDR3 is TGCAGCCCCCGTACCCCCCCAGCGGGAAGGCGGGGTGAGCAGTTCTTC. Translating gives CSPRTPPAGRRGEQFF.

The chain recombines TRBV5-5 with TRBJ2-7; 7 nucleotides agree with TRBD2. V lost 3 bases and J lost 0; bases outside the gene matches: 12. The CDR3 runs 17 residues. CDR1 and CDR2 (germline): SGHKS, YYEKEE (reference sequence). The CDR3 region has the DNA TGTGCCAGCAGCTCCCGCCCCCTAGCGGCCAGCTCCTACGAGCAGTACTTC. It yields the protein CASSSRPLAASSYEQYF.

The J gene is TRBJ2-5, the V gene TRBV5-6; D is undetermined. This CDR3 region has 11 residues. Germline V gene data show CDR1 as SGHDT and CDR2 as YYEEEE. The V end lost 1 base, the J end lost 5 bases, and 3 bases lay between the germline ends. CDR3 coding DNA: TGTGCCAGCAGCTTGTCGGAGACCCAGTACTTC. This translates into CASSLSETQYF.

The chain joins TRBV5-1 to TRBJ2-3, with 11 bases that match TRBD2. This CDR3 spans 15 amino acids. V lost 2 bases to trimming and J lost 3 bases; unmatched junction nucleotides: 2. Per the germline V gene, CDR1 is SGHRS and CDR2 is YFSETQ. The CDR3 loop is CASSLTSGGTDTQYF. CDR3 bases: TGCGCCAGCAGCTTAACTAGCGGGGGAACAGATACGCAGTATTTT.

This sequence joins TRBV4-1 and TRBJ2-7; a possible D gene is TRBD1 (5 bases). Trimming stripped 0 bases from V and 7 bases from J, with 13 bases between. This CDR3 contains 14 residues. Per the germline V gene, CDR1 is MGHRA and CDR2 is YSYEKL. CDR3 nucleotide sequence: TGCGCCAGCAGCCAAGATGGGGCGACCTCAGAGCAGTACTTC. Translated: CASSQDGATSEQYF.

The rearrangement joins TRBV6-5 to TRBJ1-1, with 7 bases aligning to TRBD1. With 6 bases clipped from V and 10 bases from J, the junction kept 5 bases outside the gene matches. This CDR3 spans 11 amino acids. Per the germline V gene, CDR1 is MNHEY and CDR2 is SVGAGI. In nucleotides, the CDR3 is TGTGCCAGCAGGTCAGGGGGAAGAGCTTTCTTT. Amino acid sequence: CASRSGGRAFF.

The CDR3 sequence is CASSLGTGDGYTF. As DNA, the CDR3 is TGTGCCAGCAGTTTGGGGACAGGGGATGGCTACACCTTC. The chain employs TRBV28 and TRBJ1-2, with 10 bases identical to TRBD1. Per germline, CDR1 MDHEN and CDR2 SYDVKM. The CDR3 is made up of 13 amino acids. With 3 bases clipped from V and 6 bases from J, the junction kept 1 base outside the gene matches.

This rearrangement joins TRBV5-1 to TRBJ2-7; TRBD2 might be the D (5 bases). CDR3 length: 13 residues. Germline assignment: CDR1 SGHRS and CDR2 YFSETQ. V lost 0 bases and J lost 4, with 8 bases in between. This chain's CDR3 is CASSLAEGYEQYV. CDR3 nucleotides: TGCGCCAGCAGCTTGGCAGAGGGATACGAGCAGTACGTC.

This chain joins TRBV2 and TRBJ2-1; 13 bases fit TRBD2. The CDR3 runs to 14 residues. J was trimmed by 5 bases and V by 8 bases; bases with no gene match: 3. Per the germline V gene, CDR1 is SNHLY and CDR2 is FYNNEI. As DNA, the CDR3 is TGTGCCAGCTCCGGGACTAGCGGGAACAATGAGCAGTTCTTC. Its protein is CASSGTSGNNEQFF.

The chain joins TRBV2 to TRBJ1-1; TRBD1 matches at 7 bases. This CDR3 is built from 16 residues. The germline CDR1 and CDR2 sequences are SNHLY and FYNNEI. Unmatched junction bases numbered 12, after V lost 6 bases and J lost 2 bases. This CDR3 reads CASSLQGYGYNTEAFF. The DNA of the CDR3 is TGTGCCAGCAGCCTACAGGGGTATGGGTATAACACTGAAGCTTTCTTT. Full variable domain (outside the CDR3, taken from reference TRBV2 and TRBJ1-1): EPEVTQTPSHQVTQMGQEVILRCVPISNHLYFYWYRQILGQKVEFLVSFYNNEISEKSEIFDDQFSVERPDGSNFTLKIRSTKLEDSAMYFCASSLQGYGYNTEAFFGQGTRLTVV.

As regards this clone: The sample contains more than one DNA sequence encoding this CDR3. The chain recombines TRBV19 with TRBJ1-2; no definite D call. Looked up from germline, CDR1 is LNHDA and CDR2 is SQIVND (reference sequence). Trimming removed 2 bases from V and 4 bases from J, with 11 bases in between. This CDR3 has 14 residues. The CDR3 bases are TGTGCCAGTAGTATATCTCGGGAGGCCTATGGCTACACCTTC. This gives the protein CASSISREAYGYTF.

The genes are TRBV4-1 and TRBJ2-7, with 10 bases aligning to TRBD2. The ends lost 8 bases at V and 6 bases at J; junction bases unmatched: 16. CDR1 and CDR2 from the germline V gene are MGHRA and YSYEKL. The length of the CDR3 is 16 residues. The CDR3 region is CASWGGPSGSTSEQYF. CDR3 nucleotide sequence: TGCGCCAGCTGGGGGGGGCCTAGCGGGAGTACATCCGAGCAGTACTTC.

The chain is built from TRBV4-3 and TRBJ1-1, with 11 bases lining up with TRBD1. Germline V gene sequence: CDR1 LGHNA, CDR2 YSLEER. Germline trimming cut 4 bases from V and 3 bases from J; bases unmatched to any gene: 4. The CDR3 is made up of 15 amino acids. The CDR3 loop is CASSRGQGEDTEAFF. DNA of the CDR3: TGCGCCAGCAGCCGGGGACAGGGGGAGGACACTGAAGCTTTCTTT.

The chain uses TRBV10-2 and TRBJ1-2; D possibly corresponds to TRBD1 (5 bases). The CDR3 covers 16 residues. V dropped 6 bases and J dropped 0 bases, with 17 bases sitting between them. From germline, CDR1 is WSHSY and CDR2 SAAADI. The DNA for the CDR3 is TGCGCCAGCAGCCTACTTCTCGAACAGGCTAACTATGGCTACACCTTC. It yields the protein CASSLLLEQANYGYTF.

The chain links TRBV28 to TRBJ1-1; D ambiguous. The CDR3 spans 12 residues. Germline V gene sequence: CDR1 MDHEN, CDR2 SYDVKM. V was cut by 7 bases and J by 2 bases, with 8 bases left in between. In DNA form, the CDR3 reads TGTGCCAGCAACAGAATAAACACTGAAGCTTTCTTT. Its protein product is CASNRINTEAFF.

The chain employs TRBV5-1 and TRBJ1-2; D not certain. The V gene's germline CDR1 is SGHRS and CDR2 YFSETQ. V was shortened by 1 base and J by 2 bases, with 9 bases between the two germline ends. The CDR3 has 14 residues. CDR3 sequence reads: CASSLSGTNYGYTF. CDR3 coding DNA: TGCGCCAGCAGCTTGTCGGGTACCAACTATGGCTACACCTTC.